The rows below give T cell receptor beta chains drawn from one sample of a study of blood T cell repertoires in COVID-19. Assay used: immunoSEQ multiplex PCR; TCRdb lists only in-frame clones, some missing. The sample carries 150,000 to 200,000 clones, 79% recorded once. The sample taken for sequencing was peripheral blood. These receptors originate from a middle-aged woman with COVID-19, enrolled during active disease. The CDR3 runs from the conserved cysteine through the conserved F or W. D genes are given only for firm matches. Rows may omit the clone size; those that give it use once, few, many or a size class.

TRBJ1-2 | NA | TRBV5-5 | NA | CASRSNDSERYGYTF | TGTGCCAGCAGATCCAACGACAGCGAGCGCTATGGCTACACCTTC
TRBJ2-1 | TRBD2 | TRBV5-1 | few | CASSTSGRANEQFF | TGCGCCAGCAGCACGAGCGGGAGGGCCAATGAGCAGTTCTTC
TRBJ1-2 | TRBD1 | TRBV20-1 | NA | CSASRGQGAYIGYTF | TGCAGTGCTAGTAGGGGACAGGGAGCATATATCGGCTACACCTTC
TRBJ2-6 | NA | TRBV5-4 | many | CASSPQSSGANVLTF | TGTGCCAGCAGCCCCCAGTCTTCTGGGGCCAACGTCCTGACTTTC
TRBJ1-1 | NA | TRBV5-4 | NA | CASSLVGGTILRGLNTEAFF | TGTGCCAGCAGCTTGGTGGGGGGGACCATATTGAGGGGATTGAACACTGAAGCTTTCTTT
TRBJ1-2 | NA | TRBV29-1 | NA | CSVDSAGNGYGYTF | TGCAGCGTTGACTCGGCAGGTAACGGCTATGGCTACACCTTC
TRBJ1-1 | NA | TRBV5-1 | NA | CASSLAKGAGLNTEAFF | TGCGCCAGCAGCTTGGCCAAGGGTGCGGGATTGAACACTGAAGCTTTCTTT
TRBJ2-5 | NA | TRBV27 | NA | CASGQSGETQYF | TGTGCCAGCGGTCAGTCTGGAGAGACCCAGTACTTC
TRBJ1-5 | TRBD1 | TRBV27 | NA | CASSWGQGDNQPQHF | TGTGCCAGCAGTTGGGGACAGGGGGACAATCAGCCCCAGCATTTT
TRBJ2-5 | NA | TRBV4-1 | once | CASSPFQGQETQYF | TGCGCCAGCAGCCCCTTTCAGGGCCAAGAGACCCAGTACTTC
TRBJ1-2 | NA | TRBV5-1 | NA | CASSVTGTYYGYTF | TGCGCCAGCAGCGTGACTGGGACTTACTATGGCTACACCTTC
TRBJ2-3 | TRBD1 | TRBV5-4 | once | CASSPHPTGGLDTQYF | TGTGCCAGCAGCCCCCACCCGACAGGGGGGCTGGATACGCAGTATTTT
TRBJ1-5 | NA | TRBV4-1 | NA | CASSQVYREGKWSQHF | TGCGCCAGCAGCCAAGTATACAGGGAGGGGAAATGGTCCCAGCATTTT
TRBJ2-7 | NA | TRBV3-1/TRBV3-2 | NA | CASSQFLGNSYEQYF | TGTGCCAGCAGCCAATTCCTCGGGAACTCCTACGAGCAGTACTTC
TRBJ1-1 | NA | TRBV14 | few | CASSIFSVPWNTEAFF | TGTGCCAGCAGCATATTTTCGGTACCTTGGAACACTGAAGCTTTCTTT
TRBJ2-7 | TRBD2 | TRBV9 | NA | CASSPSGNSYEQYF | TGTGCCAGCAGCCCTAGCGGGAACTCCTACGAGCAGTACTTC
TRBJ1-3 | TRBD1 | TRBV3-1/TRBV3-2 | NA | CASSQHTGTGSGNTIYF | TGTGCCAGCAGCCAACATACCGGGACAGGGTCTGGAAACACCATATATTTT
TRBJ2-5 | NA | TRBV14 | NA | CASSQERGTQYF | TGTGCCAGCAGCCAAGAACGGGGGACCCAGTACTTC
TRBJ1-3 | NA | TRBV30 | NA | CAWSVLGAQGNTIYF | TGTGCCTGGAGTGTATTAGGGGCGCAAGGAAACACCATATATTTT
TRBJ1-2 | NA | TRBV7-2 | few | CASSLSWGPPYGYTF | TGTGCCAGCAGCTTAAGCTGGGGGCCCCCCTATGGCTACACCTTC
TRBJ1-4 | NA | TRBV25-1 | few | CASIGQLNEKLFF | TGTGCCAGCATCGGACAGCTTAATGAAAAACTGTTTTTT
TRBJ2-3 | NA | TRBV7-6 | NA | CASSLLAGTSTDTQYF | TGTGCCAGCAGCTTACTCGCGGGGACCAGCACAGATACGCAGTATTTT
TRBJ2-6 | NA | TRBV10-3 | NA | CAISRSSAGANVLTF | TGTGCCATCAGCCGATCTAGCGCTGGGGCCAACGTCCTGACTTTC